Listed here is a single T cell receptor (beta chain). The antigen is not known. cDNA was made in eight separate reactions per sample. UMIs incorporating a 6-nucleotide sample barcode were appended by means of template switching. Reprocessing the 5' RACE reads, TCRdb reports a single entry for every CDR3 protein and omits DNA. Here the sample table reports approximately 400,000 distinct CDR3 sequences. These data belong to a study of monozygotic twins with inflammatory bowel disease. Study findings and constraints: Researchers report that IBD patients shared fewer clonotypes with others than healthy twins, especially amid disease activity.

The length of the CDR3 is 14 residues. Looked up from germline, CDR1 is WSHSY and CDR2 is SAAADI. Sequenced: blood. The receptor was isolated from a human donor with ulcerative colitis or Crohn's disease, or a healthy co-twin of an affected twin (not recorded which). V and J are TRBV10-2 and TRBJ1-5; TCRdb proposes TRBD1, but this gene call is untestable without DNA. The CDR3 region is CASSELAGNQPQHF.